The 25 T cell receptor beta chains below were found in one sample sequenced in a study of T cell repertoires in cytomegalovirus infection (dated 2019 in TCRdb). These receptors are not linked to any known antigen. This sample was sequenced with an Illumina HiSeq 1500. Starting from the raw public reads, TCRdb applied fastp trimming at Q25, assembled clones with MiXCR and retained in-frame beta chains. Entries that share a CDR3 protein sequence are merged under the most common genes and DNA. Here the sample has about 830,000 distinct CDR3 sequences; approximately 30% occur a single time. Around 12% of the sample is in the top ten clones. The treatment or condition label here, explained by the study, means: in vitro stimulation with specific CMV peptide epitopes to enrich CMV-specific T cells. The sequenced sample was cultured CD8+ T cells from PBMCs, obtained from culture after CMV antigen stimulation. The receptors here all came from a human donor in good health (CMV status not recorded). Some clones in this sample may be carry-over from other donors' samples.

In DNA form, the CDR3 reads TGTGCCAGCAGCTTAACGCAGGGGGGGAACACTGAAGCTTTCTTT. Translating it yields CASSLTQGGNTEAFF. The chain couples TRBV11-1 to TRBJ1-1, with 7 bases fitting TRBD1. Germline CDR1 SGHAT, CDR2 FQDESV (reference sequence). The CDR3 has 15 residues. V shed 2 bases and J 1 base; nucleotides not matched to a gene: 4.

This clonotype was picked up a small number of times. The chain carries TRBV10-3 and TRBJ2-3, with TRBD2 matching over 14 bases. The CDR3 is made up of 20 amino acids. Unmatched junction bases numbered 16, after V lost 7 bases and J lost 1 base. Germline V gene lookup returns CDR1 ENHRY and CDR2 SYGVKD. CDR3 sequence: CAITTGLAGDRYRGTDTQYF. The CDR3 region has the DNA TGTGCCATCACCACGGGACTAGCGGGGGACAGATACCGAGGCACAGATACGCAGTATTTT.

This chain uses TRBV5-4 with TRBJ2-1, with D perhaps given as TRBD1 or TRBD2 (6 bases each). Trimming cost V 3 bases and J 0 bases, with 13 bases left between them. This CDR3 comprises 16 residues. Germline values: CDR1 SGHNT, CDR2 YYREEE (reference sequence). The CDR3 here is CASSYVGGGSYNEQFF. DNA for the CDR3: TGTGCCAGCAGCTACGTTGGAGGGGGCTCCTACAATGAGCAGTTCTTC.

This clonotype came up a few times. The chain couples TRBV11-3 to TRBJ1-6; 7 bases fit TRBD1. CDR1 and CDR2 from the germline V gene are SGHNT and YENEEA. The CDR3 extends over 13 amino acids. J was trimmed by 9 bases and V by 9 bases; bases with no gene match: 8. CDR3 bases: TGTGCCAGTTCACTGACAGGGAGTTCACCCCTCCACTTT. This encodes CASSLTGSSPLHF.

This clonotype showed up just a few times. The V gene is TRBV24-1, the J gene TRBJ2-1; 7 bases are shared with TRBD2. The ends lost 5 bases at V and 5 bases at J; junction bases unmatched: 2. Per germline, CDR1 KGHDR and CDR2 SFDVKD. The CDR3 consists of 13 residues. The CDR3 region has the DNA TGTGCCACCAGTGTTGCGGGGGACAATGAGCAGTTCTTC. It is translated as CATSVAGDNEQFF.

A remark on this clonotype: Relative to the germline gene, one junction end is altered; a read error may explain this. This chain connects TRBV4-1 to TRBJ2-4; TRBD2 agrees at 14 bases. The CDR3 totals 17 residues. The V gene's germline CDR1 is MGHRA and CDR2 YSYEKL. The CDR3 loop is CASSLTSGGAESHIQYF. As DNA, the CDR3 is TGTGCCAGCAGCCTGACTAGCGGGGGGGCCGAGTCCCACATTCAGTACTTC.

This clonotype was seen only a few times. The CDR3 DNA is TGCGCCAGCAGCCAAGATCCAGGGAATTCTGGAAACACCATATATTTT. Its protein product is CASSQDPGNSGNTIYF. The V and J genes are TRBV4-1 and TRBJ1-3, with D perhaps TRBD1 (5 bases). This CDR3 contains 16 residues. V gave up 0 bases and J gave up 1 base, with 10 bases separating them. In germline, CDR1 is MGHRA, CDR2 YSYEKL.

V is TRBV6-1 and J is TRBJ2-7; maybe TRBD1 (6 bases). Looked up from germline, CDR1 is MNHNS and CDR2 is SASEGT. The CDR3 runs to 15 residues. CDR3 in amino acids: CTSGPRQDSTYEQYV. The CDR3 DNA is TGTACCAGCGGACCTCGGCAGGACAGTACCTACGAGCAGTACGTT.

This clonotype was recorded a few times. The chain employs TRBV7-9 and TRBJ1-4; TRBD1 agrees at 7 bases. The CDR3 contains 15 residues. J lost 8 bases, V lost 5 bases, and 11 bases had no gene match. In germline, CDR1 is SEHNR, CDR2 FQNEAQ (reference sequence). The CDR3 coding sequence is TGTGCCAGCAGCAAAACGGGACAGTCGGGGGAAAAACTGTTTTTT. Its translation: CASSKTGQSGEKLFF.

The chain employs TRBV7-6 and TRBJ2-1, with 10 nucleotides matching TRBD2. Germline V lookup: CDR1 SGHVS, CDR2 FNYEAQ. This CDR3 is 16 amino acids long. V lost 0 bases, J lost 5 bases, and 4 bases stayed unmatched. The CDR3 is CASSLASGGYHNEQFF. The DNA of the CDR3 is TGTGCCAGCAGCTTAGCTAGCGGGGGGTACCACAATGAGCAGTTCTTC.

The chain joins TRBV15 to TRBJ2-3, with TRBD1 matching over 7 bases. The germline CDR1 and CDR2 sequences are LNHNV and YYDKDF (reference sequence). The CDR3 spans 15 residues. V was pared by 5 bases and J by 3 bases, with 8 bases of the junction left unmatched. The CDR3 reads CATSHDREGTDTQYF. CDR3 coding DNA: TGTGCCACCAGCCACGACAGGGAAGGGACAGATACGCAGTATTTT.

The V and J genes are TRBV6-6 and TRBJ2-3; 8 bases are a match to TRBD2. Looked up from germline, CDR1 is MNHNY and CDR2 is SVGAGI (reference sequence). The CDR3 sequence is 18 residues long. V lost 5 bases and J lost 0; bases outside the gene matches: 13. CDR3 sequence: CASSKTLAGTTSTDTQYF. CDR3 coding DNA: TGTGCCAGCAGTAAAACCTTAGCGGGGACCACTAGCACAGATACGCAGTATTTT.

This clonotype was picked up many times. The CDR3, as DNA: TGTGCCAGCAGCGTGGACGGGGGGTACATGAACACTGAAGCTTTCTTT. Translated, it gives CASSVDGGYMNTEAFF. The chain joins TRBV7-6 to TRBJ1-1; a weak D match, TRBD1 (5 bases). The V end was cut by 5 bases, the J end by 0 bases, with 16 bases between. This CDR3 contains 16 residues. From germline, CDR1 is SGHVS and CDR2 FNYEAQ.

This chain's CDR3 is CASSLAPSDEQFF. In DNA form, the CDR3 reads TGCGCCAGCAGCTTGGCCCCTAGCGATGAGCAGTTCTTC. The rearrangement uses TRBV5-1 and TRBJ2-1, with a weak D call TRBD2 (6 bases). V lost 0 bases to trimming and J lost 8 bases, with 9 bases between them. Germline V CDR1 and CDR2: SGHRS, YFSETQ. This CDR3 region has 13 residues.

There are many counts of this clonotype. The V call is TRBV7-2, the J call TRBJ2-1, with TRBD2 matching over 7 bases. There are 14 residues in the CDR3. V was clipped by 5 bases and J by 9 bases; unmatched bases: 10. Germline loops: CDR1 SGHTA, CDR2 FQGNSA. The CDR3 nucleotides read TGTGCCAGCAGCCCAGGACTAGGAATCCCTGAGCAGTTCTTC. Protein product: CASSPGLGIPEQFF. Full variable domain (remainder filled in from reference TRBV7-2 and TRBJ2-1): GAGVSQSPSNKVTEKGKDVELRCDPISGHTALYWYRQSLGQGLEFLIYFQGNSAPDKSGLPSDRFSAERTGGSVSTLTIQRTQQEDSAVYLCASSPGLGIPEQFFGPGTRLTVL.

V usage is TRBV27 and J usage is TRBJ2-1; no definite D call. The CDR3 contains 13 residues. V dropped 2 bases and J dropped 8 bases, with 10 bases sitting between them. Germline V gene lookup returns CDR1 MNHEY and CDR2 SMNVEV (reference sequence). CDR3 loop: CASSLSLRYEQFF. CDR3 in DNA: TGTGCCAGCAGTTTAAGTTTACGGTATGAGCAGTTCTTC.

Only a few counts were recorded for this clonotype. The chain carries TRBV5-5 and TRBJ1-1; D unclear. V lost 4 bases, J lost 7 bases, and 8 bases lay in between. CDR3 size: 11 residues. The germline V gene encodes CDR1 SGHKS and CDR2 YYEKEE (reference sequence). The CDR3 sequence is CASSGGIEAFF. CDR3 nucleotide sequence: TGTGCCAGCAGCGGTGGAATTGAAGCTTTCTTT. Full variable domain (missing parts from reference TRBV5-5 and TRBJ1-1): DAGVTQSPTHLIKTRGQQVTLRCSPISGHKSVSWYQQVLGQGPQFIFQYYEKEERGRGNFPDRFSARQFPNYSSELNVNALLLGDSALYLCASSGGIEAFFGQGTRLTVV.

The chain joins TRBV19 to TRBJ2-1; 10 nucleotides agree with TRBD1. The CDR3 runs 16 residues. CDR1 is LNHDA and CDR2 is SQIVND in the germline V gene (reference sequence). V lost 8 bases, J lost 5 bases, and 12 bases stayed unmatched. The CDR3 reads CASEEPGTGAHNEQFF. The CDR3 DNA reads as TGTGCCAGTGAAGAACCCGGGACAGGGGCGCACAATGAGCAGTTCTTC.

CDR3 loop: CAISGQLNTEAFF. DNA for the CDR3: TGTGCCATCAGTGGACAGTTAAACACTGAAGCTTTCTTT. The chain combines TRBV10-3 with TRBJ1-1, with D maybe TRBD1 (5 bases). This CDR3 region has 13 residues. The V gene's germline CDR1 is ENHRY and CDR2 SYGVKD. With 4 bases removed from V and 2 bases from J, the gap between germline ends came to 8 bases.

V usage is TRBV6-1 and J usage is TRBJ2-1; D may correspond to TRBD1 or TRBD2 (5 bases each). Germline CDR1 reads MNHNS; CDR2 reads SASEGT. V was pared by 2 bases and J by 6 bases, with 17 bases between. The CDR3 has 16 residues. Here the CDR3 DNA reads TGTGCCAGCAGTGAAAGCCGGGACCGACTACTCAATGAGCAGTTCTTC. It translates to CASSESRDRLLNEQFF.

The chain uses TRBV2 and TRBJ2-1; no firm D call. Germline V gene lookup returns CDR1 SNHLY and CDR2 FYNNEI. Trimming shortened V by 7 bases and J by 9 bases, and 10 bases separated the two germline ends. The CDR3 runs 11 residues. Written as DNA, the CDR3 is TGTGCCAGCACCGGTCCGGGTGAGCAGTTCTTC. It translates to CASTGPGEQFF.

The gene calls are TRBV7-9 and TRBJ2-1, with a possible D match to TRBD1 (5 bases). Between the trimmed V and J ends, which lost 1 base and 8 bases, there was a span of 24 bases. The CDR3 has 18 residues. Germline CDR1 reads SEHNR; CDR2 reads FQNEAQ (reference sequence). This CDR3 reads CASSLGPPRGSRLDEQFF. CDR3 nucleotides: TGTGCCAGCAGCTTAGGCCCCCCAAGGGGTTCCCGTTTGGATGAGCAGTTCTTC.

There are a few counts of this clonotype. The V gene is TRBV4-1, the J gene TRBJ2-3; 13 bases are a match to TRBD2. Losses at the gene ends were 2 bases for V and 1 base for J; bases not matched to a gene: 3. Germline V gene lookup returns CDR1 MGHRA and CDR2 YSYEKL. CDR3 length equals 17 residues. CDR3 sequence: CASSQYGLAGGTDTQYF. CDR3 nucleotides: TGCGCCAGCAGCCAATACGGACTAGCGGGGGGCACAGATACGCAGTATTTT.

This clonotype was counted many times. This rearrangement joins TRBV7-2 to TRBJ2-7, with TRBD1 matching over 7 bases. There are 15 residues in the CDR3. V shed 0 bases and J 3 bases; nucleotides not matched to a gene: 5. Germline CDR1 reads SGHTA; CDR2 reads FQGNSA. The CDR3 region is CASSLALGQDYEQYF. The CDR3 DNA reads TGTGCCAGCAGCTTAGCGCTTGGACAGGACTACGAGCAGTACTTC.

The genes are TRBV6-2 or TRBV6-3 and TRBJ2-7; a weak D match, TRBD2 (6 bases). This CDR3 has 12 amino acids. Germline V CDR1 and CDR2: MNHEY, SVGEGT. V was trimmed by 4 bases and J by 5 bases, leaving 9 bases between them. The CDR3 DNA follows: TGTGCCAGCAGTTCGGACTATCACGAGCAGTACGTC. This codes for CASSSDYHEQYV.